This entry lists 5 T cell receptor beta chains sequenced from one sample in a study of T cell changes during pregnancy in multiple sclerosis. TCRdb's table, derived via immunoSEQ multiplex PCR, lists solely in-frame clones and lacks some. Of about 92,000 clones listed, around 92% were seen once; the top ten hold 2% to 3%. Sequenced material: peripheral blood, taken in the first trimester of pregnancy. These receptors were collected from a female donor with multiple sclerosis, enrolled in a pregnancy study.

This chain links TRBV28 with TRBJ1-1, with D hard to call. Trimming cost V 5 bases and J 0 bases, with 7 bases left between them. Germline CDR1 MDHEN, CDR2 SYDVKM. The CDR3 spans 13 residues. CDR3 region: CASSRKMNTEAFF. CDR3 bases: TGTGCCAGCAGTCGTAAAATGAACACTGAAGCTTTCTTT.

This chain joins TRBV4-1 and TRBJ1-4; D is undetermined. Trimming cost V 3 bases and J 4 bases, with 9 bases left between them. The CDR3 runs 14 residues. The germline CDR1 and CDR2 sequences are MGHRA and YSYEKL. The CDR3 bases are TGCGCCAGCAGCCAGCGGAGAAATAATGAAAAACTGTTTTTT. Its translation is CASSQRRNNEKLFF.

The chain joins TRBV15 to TRBJ2-2; TRBD2 matches at 7 bases. Germline V gives CDR1 LNHNV, CDR2 YYDKDF (reference sequence). The J segment lost 6 bases and the V segment lost 1 base, leaving 8 bases of the junction unmatched. This CDR3 contains 16 residues. The CDR3 nucleotides read TGTGCCACCAGCAGAGCGGCGGGAGTGAGCCCCGGGGAGCTGTTTTTT. It yields the protein CATSRAAGVSPGELFF.

The chain uses TRBV7-9 and TRBJ2-3; D gene uncertain. Trimming removed 1 base from V and 3 bases from J, with 8 bases in between. The CDR3 totals 14 residues. CDR1 is SEHNR, CDR2 FQNEAQ, per germline (reference sequence). CDR3 sequence reads: CASSLGRATDTQYF. The CDR3 region has the DNA TGTGCCAGCAGCTTAGGTCGCGCGACAGATACGCAGTATTTT.

The chain recombines TRBV2 with TRBJ2-3, with D perhaps TRBD1 (6 bases). V was shortened by 1 base and J by 4 bases, with 12 bases between the two germline ends. The CDR3 is made up of 15 amino acids. Germline V gene sequence: CDR1 SNHLY, CDR2 FYNNEI. CDR3 protein: CASSEVNRAADTQYF. DNA for the CDR3: TGTGCCAGCAGTGAAGTGAACAGGGCGGCAGATACGCAGTATTTT.